This record concerns one T cell receptor beta chain sequence. The source of the sample is a study of T cell changes during pregnancy in multiple sclerosis. The CDR3 is made up of 15 amino acids. J lost 12 bases, V lost 4 bases, and 8 bases had no gene match. CDR1 SGDLS and CDR2 YYNGEE come from the germline V gene. Clones were sequenced by immunoSEQ multiplex PCR, and TCRdb holds only the in-frame ones, with some missing. The sample consists of more than 80,000 clones, about 95% of them appearing once. The material sequenced was peripheral blood, taken in the second trimester of pregnancy. The sequence derives from a female donor with multiple sclerosis, enrolled in a pregnancy study. The chain is built from TRBV9 and TRBJ2-1; 15 nucleotides align to TRBD2. In DNA, the CDR3 is TGTGCCAGCAGCATCGGACTAGCGGGGGGGGAAGGGCAGTTCTTC. It encodes CASSIGLAGGEGQFF.